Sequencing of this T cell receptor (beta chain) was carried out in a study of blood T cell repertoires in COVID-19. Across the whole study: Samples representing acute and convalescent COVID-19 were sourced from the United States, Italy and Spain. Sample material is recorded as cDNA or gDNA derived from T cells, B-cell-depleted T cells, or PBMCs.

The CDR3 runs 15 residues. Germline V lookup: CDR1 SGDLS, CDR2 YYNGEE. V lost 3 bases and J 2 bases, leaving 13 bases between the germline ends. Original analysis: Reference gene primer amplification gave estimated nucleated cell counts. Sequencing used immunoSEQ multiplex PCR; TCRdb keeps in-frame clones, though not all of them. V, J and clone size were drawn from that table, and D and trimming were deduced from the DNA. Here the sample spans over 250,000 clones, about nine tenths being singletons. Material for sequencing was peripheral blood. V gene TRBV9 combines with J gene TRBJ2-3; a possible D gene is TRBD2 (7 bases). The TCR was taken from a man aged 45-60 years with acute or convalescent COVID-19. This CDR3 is CASSARGAATDTQYF. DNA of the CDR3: TGTGCCAGCAGCGCCCGGGGGGCGGCCACAGATACGCAGTATTTT. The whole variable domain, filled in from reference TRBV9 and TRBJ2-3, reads DSGVTQTPKHLITATGQRVTLRCSPRSGDLSVYWYQQSLDQGLQFLIQYYNGEERAKGNILERFSAQQFPDLHSELNLSSLELGDSALYFCASSARGAATDTQYFGPGTRLTVL.